Listed here are 16 T cell receptor beta chains from one sample, sequenced in a study of shared T cell receptors in the human thymus. Clones were read by immunoSEQ multiplex PCR, and TCRdb kept only the in-frame ones, dropping some. The sample has approximately 660,000 clones, around 89% seen once. The same specimen was also included in a second study, on human thymus T cells.

The specimen sequenced was thymocytes. These receptors were obtained from a boy less than two years old with a congenital heart defect.

The rearrangement joins TRBV5-4 to TRBJ2-1; 9 bases map to TRBD1. CDR3 size: 14 residues. J gave up 6 bases and V 4 bases, and 5 bases lay outside the gene matches. Germline loops: CDR1 SGHNT, CDR2 YYREEE (reference sequence). The CDR3 DNA follows: TGTGCCAGCAGCAAGGGACAGGGCCCCAATGAGCAGTTCTTC. Translated: CASSKGQGPNEQFF.

This clone appeared a single time. The CDR3 protein is CASSEPRLGSRGNEQFF. The CDR3 coding sequence is TGTGCCAGCAGTGAACCCAGGTTAGGGTCGCGGGGGAATGAGCAGTTCTTC. The chain uses TRBV25-1 and TRBJ2-1; TRBD2 agrees at 7 bases. Unmatched junction bases numbered 14, after V lost 2 bases and J lost 7 bases. Germline CDR1 MGHDK, CDR2 SYGVNS. The CDR3 has 17 residues.

This clone occurred once. The rearrangement uses TRBV11-2 and TRBJ2-7; TRBD2 matches 11 bases. CDR1 is SGHAT and CDR2 is FQNNGV in the germline V gene. V shed 5 bases, J shed 3 bases, and the junction held 9 bases outside the gene matches. The CDR3 spans 16 residues. CDR3 bases: TGTGCCAGCAGCCTACGGATTAGCGGGAGGGTCTACGAGCAGTACTTC. Its protein product is CASSLRISGRVYEQYF.

The chain is built from TRBV30 and TRBJ2-1, with D possibly matching TRBD2 (5 bases). CDR1 GTSNPN and CDR2 SVGIG come from the germline V gene (reference sequence). V was clipped by 2 bases and J by 6 bases, with 17 bases between them. This CDR3 spans 15 amino acids. CDR3 in DNA: TGTGCCTGGAGTACCGCCTCCGAAGGGAGCAATGAGCAGTTCTTC. Translation gives CAWSTASEGSNEQFF.

The chain employs TRBV2 and TRBJ2-6, with a tentative D call TRBD1 (5 bases). The CDR3 sequence is 16 residues long. Germline values: CDR1 SNHLY, CDR2 FYNNEI. Trimming took off 8 bases at V and 0 bases at J, with 14 bases between the two ends. CDR3 sequence reads: CASGRLTVSGANVLTF. CDR3 in DNA: TGTGCCAGCGGGCGACTGACAGTCTCTGGGGCCAACGTCCTGACTTTC.

The rearrangement uses TRBV28 and TRBJ2-7; 14 bases align to TRBD2. The germline gives CDR1 MDHEN, CDR2 SYDVKM. Unmatched junction bases numbered 9, after V lost 0 bases and J lost 2 bases. The CDR3 runs 19 residues. CDR3 bases: TGTGCCAGCAGTTTATGTGAGGGACTAGCGGGAGAACCCGCCTACGAGCAGTACTTC. Residues: CASSLCEGLAGEPAYEQYF.

The rearrangement links TRBV5-4 to TRBJ2-7; 7 nucleotides agree with TRBD1. Per the germline V gene, CDR1 is SGHNT and CDR2 is YYREEE (reference sequence). Trimming took 4 bases from V and 2 from J; bases not matched to a gene: 6. This CDR3 has 14 residues. CDR3 DNA: TGTGCCAGCAGCGCCGGGACAGCCGCCTACGAGCAGTACTTC. This gives the protein CASSAGTAAYEQYF.

The V call is TRBV27, the J call TRBJ2-5; TRBD1 matches 7 bases. Per the germline V gene, CDR1 is MNHEY and CDR2 is SMNVEV (reference sequence). With 6 bases clipped from V and 5 bases from J, the junction kept 18 bases outside the gene matches. This CDR3 spans 17 amino acids. This CDR3 is CASSSSAQGQIGETQYF. CDR3 in DNA: TGTGCCAGCAGCTCCTCGGCCCAGGGACAGATAGGGGAGACCCAGTACTTC.

The chain carries TRBV29-1 and TRBJ1-2, with D unclear. This CDR3 is built from 12 residues. Germline V gives CDR1 SQVTM, CDR2 ANQGSEA. V dropped 7 bases and J dropped 6 bases, with 15 bases sitting between them. CDR3 loop: CSAPDGMDGYTF. CDR3 coding DNA: TGCAGCGCCCCGGACGGGATGGATGGCTACACCTTC.

The chain employs TRBV7-9 and TRBJ2-1; tentatively, D is TRBD1 (6 bases). V shed 1 base and J shed 0 bases, with 10 bases lying between them. Germline CDR1 SEHNR, CDR2 FQNEAQ (reference sequence). The CDR3 is 16 amino acids. The CDR3 sequence: CASSLEGHPSYNEQFF. CDR3 DNA: TGTGCCAGCAGCTTAGAGGGACACCCCTCCTACAATGAGCAGTTCTTC.

The chain combines TRBV27 with TRBJ2-2; D is possibly TRBD2 (6 bases). Deletions cut 8 bases from V and 0 bases from J, with 16 bases between. Germline-derived CDR1 and CDR2 are MNHEY and SMNVEV (reference sequence). The length of the CDR3 is 16 residues. The CDR3 DNA follows: TGTGCCAGCTCGCCTCGGGGGAAACCGAACACCGGGGAGCTGTTTTTT. Translation: CASSPRGKPNTGELFF.

CDR3 region: CASSLPRGSNEQFF. The CDR3 DNA reads TGTGCCAGCAGCCTTCCGAGGGGGAGCAATGAGCAGTTCTTC. The rearrangement uses TRBV6-1 and TRBJ2-1; a weak D match, TRBD1 (6 bases). The CDR3 runs to 14 residues. The V end lost 6 bases, the J end lost 6 bases, and 15 bases lay between the germline ends. CDR1 is MNHNS and CDR2 is SASEGT in the germline V gene.

V usage is TRBV7-9 and J usage is TRBJ2-3; 12 positions agree with TRBD2. Per germline, CDR1 SEHNR and CDR2 FQNEAQ (reference sequence). This CDR3 has 16 amino acids. J lost 3 bases, V lost 6 bases, and 7 bases had no gene match. CDR3 protein: CASRPTSGRKTDTQYF. The CDR3 DNA reads as TGTGCCAGCAGGCCCACTAGCGGGAGGAAAACAGATACGCAGTATTTT.

This clone was seen a handful of times. The gene calls are TRBV5-8 and TRBJ1-4; D is unresolved. Looked up from germline, CDR1 is SGHTS and CDR2 is YDEGEE. The CDR3 length is 14 residues. The V end lost 1 base, the J end lost 5 bases, and 9 bases lay between the germline ends. This CDR3 reads CASSLWRSNEKLFF. The DNA of the CDR3 is TGTGCCAGCAGCTTGTGGAGAAGCAATGAAAAACTGTTTTTT.

The genes are TRBV27 and TRBJ2-3; D is ambiguous. Germline lookup yields CDR1 MNHEY and CDR2 SMNVEV (reference sequence). Trimming took 4 bases from V and 0 from J, leaving 11 bases between them. CDR3 length: 15 amino acids. CDR3 protein: CASSSLARSTDTQYF. In DNA, the CDR3 is TGTGCCAGCAGTTCCCTGGCACGCAGCACAGATACGCAGTATTTT.

This chain links TRBV13 with TRBJ2-7; 7 positions agree with TRBD2. In germline, CDR1 is PRHDT, CDR2 FYEKMQ (reference sequence). The V gene end was trimmed by 0 bases and the J gene end by 3 bases; junction bases not matched to a gene: 14. The CDR3 runs 18 residues. CDR3 protein: CASSLGSRIGLADYEQYF. The CDR3 nucleotides read TGTGCCAGCAGCTTAGGTTCACGGATAGGGCTAGCGGACTACGAGCAGTACTTC.